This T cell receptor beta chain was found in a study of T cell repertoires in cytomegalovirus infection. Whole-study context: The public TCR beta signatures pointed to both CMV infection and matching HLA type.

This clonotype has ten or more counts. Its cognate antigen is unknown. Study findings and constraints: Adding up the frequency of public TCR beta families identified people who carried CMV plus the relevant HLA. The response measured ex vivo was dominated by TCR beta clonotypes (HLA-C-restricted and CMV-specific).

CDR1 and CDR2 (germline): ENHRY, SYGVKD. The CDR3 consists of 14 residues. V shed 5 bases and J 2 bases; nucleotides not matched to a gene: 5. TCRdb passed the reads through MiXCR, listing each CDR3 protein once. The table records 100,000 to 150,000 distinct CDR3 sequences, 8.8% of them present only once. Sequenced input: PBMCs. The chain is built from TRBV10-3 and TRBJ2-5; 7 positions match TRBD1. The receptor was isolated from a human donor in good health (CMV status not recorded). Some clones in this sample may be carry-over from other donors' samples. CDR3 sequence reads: CAISPRTGQETQYF. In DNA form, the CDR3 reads TGTGCCATCAGTCCCCGGACAGGACAAGAGACCCAGTACTTC.